The entry that follows covers one TCR beta chain sequence. Its cognate antigen is unknown. This specimen comes from a study of blood T cells in healthy people across ages. Study results and limitations: One million T cells yielded diversity estimates that were considered underestimates. Age showed a roughly linear inverse relationship with TCR beta diversity per million T cells. Because donor CMV status was unknown, expanded clonotype changes were possibly confounded.

For the second PCR, which ran for roughly 6 to 12 cycles, a sample-barcoded 5' primer and a J-beta primer mix were used. Each TCR beta cDNA got a 12-nucleotide random molecular identifier. TCRdb reprocessed the 5' RACE reads with MiXCR, giving one entry per CDR3 protein. The top ten hold around 37% of the sample, which has about 640,000 distinct CDR3 sequences, 58% seen once. This CDR3 is 15 amino acids long. Germline CDR1 and CDR2: DFQATT and SNEGSKA (reference sequence). The sample consisted of blood. The chain joins TRBV20-1 to TRBJ2-7; 9 bases are a match to TRBD2. The J call could be wrong; TRBJ2-5 is a better fit for the DNA end. The TCR sequence derives from a man aged 55 to 69 in good health. CDR3 sequence: CSALPSGTSWETQYF. CDR3 DNA: TGCAGTGCACTACCCTCCGGGACTAGCTGGGAGACCCAGTACTTC.